This T cell receptor beta chain came from a study of Tregs in tolerant kidney transplant recipients. The overall study: Recipients received nonmyeloablative bone marrow transplants from related graft donors, with transient mixed chimerism. Study-wide findings and caveats: Tolerant patients' donor-specific Tregs expanded beyond overall Tregs, suggesting antigen-driven growth. No direct test of biological reproducibility was done here.

The protocol was immunoSEQ multiplex PCR, while the TCRdb copy is restricted to in-frame clones and leaves out a portion. The sample includes about 30,000 clones. The germline gives CDR1 MNHNS, CDR2 SASEGT. With V trimmed by 3 bases and J by 7 bases, 9 bases remained unmatched. The CDR3 consists of 16 residues. Comments on this clone: What it binds is not known. The read comes to an end 3 residues before the CDR3 does, leaving the germline J gene to fill in the end.

Unstimulated regulatory T cells (CD4+CD25+CD127-), CD4+CD25- non-regulatory cells, CD4 and CD8 cells were FACS-sorted from thawed PBMCs. The clonotype was recovered from a human donor who received a combined kidney and bone marrow transplant. The input for sequencing was CD8+ T cells from blood, taken before the transplant. The V and J genes are TRBV6-1 and TRBJ1-6; 7 positions match TRBD1. The DNA read from the CDR3 is TGTGCCAGCAGTGATGGATACAGGGGCGGCAATTCACCC. This translates into CASSDGYRGGNSP. The whole CDR3 protein reads CASSDGYRGGNSPLHF.